These 3 T cell receptor beta chains share one sample of origin, sequenced in a study of graft-versus-host responses after intestinal transplantation. TCRdb keeps only in-frame clones here, not all; method: immunoSEQ multiplex PCR. The table lists 20,000 to 30,000 clones, roughly 80% of them singletons. The sequenced sample was PBMCs, obtained 28 days after intestinal transplant. These receptor sequences come from a human patient who received an intestinal transplant, so some T cells may come from the graft donor.

This clone appeared a single time. The chain is built from TRBV29-1 and TRBJ2-1, with 10 bases matching TRBD1. Germline V CDR1 and CDR2: SQVTM, ANQGSEA. The CDR3 is made up of 14 amino acids. V lost 3 bases, J lost 7 bases, and 6 bases stayed unmatched. CDR3 DNA sequence: TGCAGCGTTGACCGGACAGGGGGTGATAATGAGCAGTTCTTC. Translated, it gives CSVDRTGGDNEQFF.

The chain carries TRBV5-1 and TRBJ2-7, with unresolved D. Trimming cost V 3 bases and J 7 bases, with 14 bases left between them. The germline V gene has CDR1 SGHRS and CDR2 YFSETQ. This CDR3 has 13 amino acids. This CDR3 reads CASSSVPPTEQYF. The CDR3, as DNA: TGCGCCAGCAGCTCCGTTCCCCCCACAGAGCAGTACTTC.

V usage is TRBV19 and J usage is TRBJ2-1; tentative D call: TRBD2 (6 bases). Germline loops: CDR1 LNHDA, CDR2 SQIVND (reference sequence). The CDR3 has 15 amino acids. Deletions cut 2 bases from V and 6 bases from J, with 14 bases between. CDR3 residues: CASSILAGPLNEQFF. Here the CDR3 DNA reads TGTGCCAGTAGTATACTCGCGGGGCCTCTCAATGAGCAGTTCTTC.